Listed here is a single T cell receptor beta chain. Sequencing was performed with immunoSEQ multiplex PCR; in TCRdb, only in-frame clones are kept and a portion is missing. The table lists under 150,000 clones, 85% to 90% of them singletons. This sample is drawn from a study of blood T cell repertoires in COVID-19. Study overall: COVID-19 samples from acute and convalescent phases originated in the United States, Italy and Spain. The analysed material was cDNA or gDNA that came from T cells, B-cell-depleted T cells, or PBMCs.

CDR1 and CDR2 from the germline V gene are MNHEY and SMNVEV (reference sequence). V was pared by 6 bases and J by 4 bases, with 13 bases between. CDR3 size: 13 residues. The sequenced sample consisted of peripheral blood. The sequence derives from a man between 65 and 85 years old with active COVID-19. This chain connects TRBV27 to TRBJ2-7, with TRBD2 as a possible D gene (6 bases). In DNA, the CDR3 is TGTGCCAGCAGCGGAGGGACCTGGTACGAGCAGTACTTC. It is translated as CASSGGTWYEQYF.